The 19 T cell receptor beta chains given below trace back to one sample, sequenced in a study of blood T cell repertoires in COVID-19. Clones were read by immunoSEQ multiplex PCR, and TCRdb kept only the in-frame ones, dropping some. This sample has 140,000 to 150,000 clones, with 88% found just once. The sample consisted of peripheral blood. These receptors were taken from a human donor with COVID-19, enrolled during active disease. The donor label of this sample is uncertain.

The chain combines TRBV5-1 with TRBJ2-6; a possible D gene is TRBD2 (5 bases). This CDR3 is 15 amino acids long. Deletions cut 2 bases from V and 4 bases from J, with 10 bases between. CDR1 SGHRS and CDR2 YFSETQ come from the germline V gene. CDR3 coding DNA: TGCGCCAGCAGCTTTTTAGCGACAGGGGCCAACGTCCTGACTTTC. Translated, it gives CASSFLATGANVLTF. Combining the CDR3 with reference TRBV5-1 and TRBJ2-6 gives the whole variable domain KAGVTQTPRYLIKTRGQQVTLSCSPISGHRSVSWYQQTPGQGLQFLFEYFSETQRNKGNFPGRFSGRQFSNSRSEMNVSTLELGDSALYLCASSFLATGANVLTFGAGSRLTVL.

The gene calls are TRBV5-5 and TRBJ2-2, with TRBD1 as a possible D gene (6 bases). CDR1 and CDR2 (germline): SGHKS, YYEKEE (reference sequence). V was shortened by 2 bases and J by 3 bases, with 11 bases between the two germline ends. The CDR3 is made up of 15 amino acids. This CDR3 is CASSFGGRYTGELFF. The CDR3 DNA reads TGTGCCAGCAGCTTTGGGGGCAGGTACACCGGGGAGCTGTTTTTT.

A single count supports this clone. V and J are TRBV7-3 and TRBJ2-5, with a weak D call TRBD2 (6 bases). Germline CDR1 is SGHTA and CDR2 is FQGTGA. The CDR3 is 15 residues long. V lost 7 bases to trimming and J lost 2 bases, with 17 bases between them. The CDR3 bases are TGTGCCAGCACCTCCGGGGGAAGGGCACAAGAGACCCAGTACTTC. Residues: CASTSGGRAQETQYF.

The J gene is TRBJ1-5, the V gene TRBV5-4, with TRBD1 as a possible D gene (5 bases). This CDR3 region has 13 residues. Germline V gene lookup returns CDR1 SGHNT and CDR2 YYREEE (reference sequence). V was shortened by 2 bases and J by 7 bases, with 10 bases between the two germline ends. CDR3 loop: CASSFGGGQPQHF. Here the CDR3 DNA reads TGTGCCAGCAGCTTCGGGGGTGGACAGCCCCAGCATTTT.

V gene TRBV7-9 combines with J gene TRBJ1-4, with 8 positions matching TRBD1. The CDR3 totals 17 residues. Germline values: CDR1 SEHNR, CDR2 FQNEAQ (reference sequence). V lost 0 bases, J lost 5 bases, and 8 bases stayed unmatched. Here the CDR3 reads CASSLATRQGKNEKLFF. Written as DNA, the CDR3 is TGTGCCAGCAGCTTAGCTACGAGACAGGGGAAGAATGAAAAACTGTTTTTT.

The chain combines TRBV6-1 with TRBJ2-5, with D tentatively TRBD2 (5 bases). V lost 2 bases and J lost 0, with 10 bases in between. The CDR3 totals 15 residues. The germline CDR1 and CDR2 sequences are MNHNS and SASEGT. In nucleotides, the CDR3 is TGTGCCAGCAGTGAATTGTGGGGAGACCAAGAGACCCAGTACTTC. Its translation is CASSELWGDQETQYF.

This chain uses TRBV29-1 with TRBJ1-2; 8 bases align to TRBD1. Germline V gives CDR1 SQVTM, CDR2 ANQGSEA. Germline trimming cut 8 bases from V and 8 bases from J; bases unmatched to any gene: 10. This CDR3 spans 12 amino acids. The CDR3 DNA sequence: TGCAGCTCTGCCATAGACAGGGGAGGCTACACCTTC. Translation: CSSAIDRGGYTF. Using reference TRBV29-1 and TRBJ1-2 for the parts outside the CDR3, the full variable domain is SAVISQKPSRDICQRGTSLTIQCQVDSQVTMMFWYRQQPGQSLTLIATANQGSEATYESGFVIDKFPISRPNLTFSTLTVSNMSPEDSSIYLCSSAIDRGGYTFGSGTRLTVV.

This clone occurred once. CDR3 in DNA: TGTGCCATCAGTGCGGCCATGGGACTTTTAAACTATGGCTACACCTTC. This translates into CAISAAMGLLNYGYTF. The chain is built from TRBV10-3 and TRBJ1-2; weak D call: TRBD1 (5 bases). V was trimmed by 4 bases and J by 2 bases, leaving 17 bases between them. The CDR3 has 16 residues. The germline CDR1 and CDR2 sequences are ENHRY and SYGVKD.

The chain recombines TRBV11-2 with TRBJ2-7; possible D gene TRBD1, 6 bases. Trimming shortened V by 8 bases and J by 6 bases, and 17 bases separated the two germline ends. This CDR3 contains 13 residues. CDR1 is SGHAT and CDR2 is FQNNGV in the germline V gene. The CDR3 DNA follows: TGTGCCAGCGGGCCTGCAGGGGAGAGCGAGCAGTACTTC. This gives the protein CASGPAGESEQYF. Filled out from reference TRBV11-2 and TRBJ2-7, the complete variable domain reads EAGVAQSPRYKIIEKRQSVAFWCNPISGHATLYWYQQILGQGPKLLIQFQNNGVVDDSQLPKDRFSAERLKGVDSTLKIQPAKLEDSAVYLCASGPAGESEQYFGPGTRLTVT.

The V gene is TRBV11-1, the J gene TRBJ2-4; D is possibly TRBD1 (5 bases). This CDR3 contains 15 residues. V dropped 5 bases and J dropped 1 base, with 12 bases sitting between them. CDR1 and CDR2 (germline): SGHAT, FQDESV (reference sequence). The CDR3 sequence is CASSLTNRAKNIQYF. CDR3 nucleotide sequence: TGTGCCAGCAGCCTTACGAACAGGGCCAAAAACATTCAGTACTTC.

This rearrangement joins TRBV30 to TRBJ2-7; 11 nucleotides line up with TRBD1. This CDR3 is built from 15 residues. Trimming at V came to 3 bases and at J to 2 bases, leaving 6 bases not matched to a gene. Germline CDR1 is GTSNPN and CDR2 is SVGIG (reference sequence). CDR3 bases: TGTGCCTGGAGGGGGACAGGGGGAGATCCCTACGAGCAGTACTTC. Protein product: CAWRGTGGDPYEQYF. Together with reference TRBV30 and TRBJ2-7, the CDR3 gives the full variable domain: SQTIHQWPATLVQPVGSPLSLECTVEGTSNPNLYWYRQAAGRGLQLLFYSVGIGQISSEVPQNLSASRPQDRQFILSSKKLLLSDSGFYLCAWRGTGGDPYEQYFGPGTRLTVT.

The chain carries TRBV12-3 or TRBV12-4 and TRBJ1-1, with D unresolved. V lost 3 bases to trimming and J lost 4 bases, with 9 bases between them. The CDR3 runs to 13 residues. DNA for the CDR3: TGTGCCAGCAGTTTTGGAGCTACCACTGAAGCTTTCTTT. This sequence encodes CASSFGATTEAFF.

This clone was recorded only once. The CDR3 DNA reads TGCGCCAGCAGCTTCCTCGGACAGGGACAAGAGACCCAGTACTTC. Residues: CASSFLGQGQETQYF. The chain is built from TRBV5-1 and TRBJ2-5, with TRBD1 matching over 8 bases. Germline-derived CDR1 and CDR2 are SGHRS and YFSETQ. V shed 2 bases and J 2 bases; nucleotides not matched to a gene: 5. The CDR3 runs to 15 residues.

As to this clone: The same CDR3 can be traced to other DNA sequences in this sample. This rearrangement joins TRBV5-1 to TRBJ2-5, with D possibly matching TRBD2 (5 bases). The CDR3 has 15 amino acids. Germline CDR1 reads SGHRS; CDR2 reads YFSETQ. The V and J ends lost 2 bases and 2 bases respectively, with 13 bases between them. In nucleotides, the CDR3 is TGCGCCAGCAGCTTCTTCGGCGGGCCTCAAGAGACCCAGTACTTC. Its protein product is CASSFFGGPQETQYF.

V is TRBV30 and J is TRBJ2-3; TRBD2 matches at 10 bases. Germline V CDR1 and CDR2: GTSNPN, SVGIG (reference sequence). The CDR3 length is 12 residues. The junction had 7 bases not matched to a gene; V was cut back by 2 bases and J by 14 bases. The CDR3 nucleotides read TGTGCCTGGAGTAGCGCCGGGACTAGCGCGTATTTT. Translated, it gives CAWSSAGTSAYF.

The rearrangement joins TRBV9 to TRBJ2-2, with a possible D match to TRBD2 (8 bases). CDR1 SGDLS and CDR2 YYNGEE come from the germline V gene. This CDR3 is built from 21 residues. Trimming cost V 2 bases and J 2 bases, with 28 bases left between them. CDR3 nucleotides: TGTGCCAGCAGCGTCGGGGGGGTTTATGGGACAGAGGGATTCAACACCGGGGAGCTGTTTTTT. Amino acid sequence: CASSVGGVYGTEGFNTGELFF.

The chain has TRBV5-8 and TRBJ2-3, with a tentative D call TRBD2 (6 bases). CDR3 length equals 15 residues. CDR1 SGHTS and CDR2 YDEGEE come from the germline V gene. V lost 10 bases to trimming and J lost 2 bases, with 20 bases between them. The CDR3 DNA sequence: TGTGCCCTCTCGGGGGTGGGGCGCATCACAGATACGCAGTATTTT. This translates into CALSGVGRITDTQYF.

This clone was seen a handful of times. The V and J genes are TRBV7-2 and TRBJ1-2; 8 nucleotides match TRBD1. J gave up 8 bases and V 0 bases, and 2 bases lay outside the gene matches. Germline V gene lookup returns CDR1 SGHTA and CDR2 FQGNSA. This CDR3 region has 13 residues. Written as DNA, the CDR3 is TGTGCCAGCAGCTTAGCAAGGACAGGGGGCTACACCTTC. Translation: CASSLARTGGYTF.

This chain joins TRBV6-6 and TRBJ2-7, with 9 bases fitting TRBD1. Trimming cost V 2 bases and J 5 bases; bases outside gene matches: 10. Germline V CDR1 and CDR2: MNHNY, SVGAGI (reference sequence). This CDR3 has 16 amino acids. The CDR3 DNA reads TGTGCCAGCAGTTACCCGGGGACAGGGAGAGTCCACGAGCAGTACTTC. It codes for CASSYPGTGRVHEQYF.